This T cell receptor (beta chain) was identified during a study of blood T cell repertoires in COVID-19. Data came from immunoSEQ multiplex PCR; TCRdb stores just in-frame clones and leaves some out. The sample holds some 80,000 clones, approximately 89% seen once. The germline V gene encodes CDR1 LNHDA and CDR2 SQIVND (reference sequence). The ends were cut back, 4 bases at V and 5 bases at J, with 11 bases in the middle. CDR3 length: 14 residues. Sequences were obtained from peripheral blood. This TCR was recovered from a man in his fifties with active or convalescent COVID-19. The rearrangement links TRBV19 to TRBJ2-2; D might be TRBD2 (6 bases). The CDR3 loop reads CASSRSGETGELFF. CDR3 sequence (DNA): TGTGCCAGTAGTAGGTCGGGAGAAACCGGGGAGCTGTTTTTT.